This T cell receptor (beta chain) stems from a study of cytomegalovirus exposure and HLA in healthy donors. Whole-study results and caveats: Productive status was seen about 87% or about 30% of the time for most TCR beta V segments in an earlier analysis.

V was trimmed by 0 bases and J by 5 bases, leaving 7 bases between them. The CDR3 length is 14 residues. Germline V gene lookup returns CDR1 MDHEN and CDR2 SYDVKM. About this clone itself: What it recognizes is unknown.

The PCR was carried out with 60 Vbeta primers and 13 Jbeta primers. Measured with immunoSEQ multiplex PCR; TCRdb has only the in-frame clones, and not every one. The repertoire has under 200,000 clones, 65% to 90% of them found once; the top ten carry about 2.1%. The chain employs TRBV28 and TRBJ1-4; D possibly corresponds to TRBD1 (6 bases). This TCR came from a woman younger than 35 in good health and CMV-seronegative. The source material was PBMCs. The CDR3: CASSLWQGNEKLFF. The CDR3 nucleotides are TGTGCCAGCAGTTTATGGCAGGGGAATGAAAAACTGTTTTTT. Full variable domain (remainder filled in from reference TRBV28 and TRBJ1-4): DVKVTQSSRYLVKRTGEKVFLECVQDMDHENMFWYRQDPGLGLRLIYFSYDVKMKEKGDIPEGYSVSREKKERFSLILESASTNQTSMYLCASSLWQGNEKLFFGSGTQLSVL.